This passage covers 5 T cell receptor beta chains from one sample sequenced in a study of beta chain features in type 1 diabetes. Expressed TCRB transcripts got sequenced, as all isolated RNA was reverse transcribed. Sequencing used immunoSEQ multiplex PCR; TCRdb keeps in-frame clones, though not all of them. The table has fewer than 200,000 clones, around an eighth seen once. The sample was central memory CD4+ T cells from blood. These receptor sequences come from a woman aged 18-30 years in good health.

This clone was found a few times. The chain couples TRBV29-1 to TRBJ1-5; 7 bases align to TRBD1. In germline, CDR1 is SQVTM, CDR2 ANQGSEA. Trimming cost V 4 bases and J 3 bases; bases outside gene matches: 6. CDR3 size: 14 residues. In DNA form, the CDR3 reads TGCAGCGTTGCAGCGACAGGGACCAATCAGCCCCAGCATTTT. It specifies CSVAATGTNQPQHF.

This clone was seen more than once but under ten times. V gene TRBV7-2 combines with J gene TRBJ2-4, with 8 bases that match TRBD1. Germline CDR1 and CDR2: SGHTA and FQGNSA. Trimming removed 2 bases from V and 3 bases from J; junction bases left unmatched: 9. The CDR3 is 17 residues long. CDR3 protein: CASSLPWTGSGKNIQYF. DNA for the CDR3: TGTGCCAGCAGCTTACCGTGGACAGGGTCAGGCAAAAACATTCAGTACTTC.

This clone was picked up a small number of times. This chain uses TRBV5-1 with TRBJ1-1; 8 bases are shared with TRBD1. The CDR3 has 14 residues. Germline V gives CDR1 SGHRS, CDR2 YFSETQ. Germline trimming cut 4 bases from V and 7 bases from J; bases unmatched to any gene: 9. CDR3 sequence reads: CASSQDRDGIEAFF. Written as DNA, the CDR3 is TGCGCCAGCAGCCAGGACAGGGACGGTATTGAAGCTTTCTTT.

The chain combines TRBV29-1 with TRBJ2-2; D call uncertain. Germline CDR1 is SQVTM and CDR2 is ANQGSEA. The CDR3 is 14 amino acids. V shed 4 bases and J shed 3 bases, with 12 bases lying between them. The DNA of the CDR3 is TGCAGCGTTGCCCACGGTAGAGACACCGGGGAGCTGTTTTTT. It specifies CSVAHGRDTGELFF.

This clone was recorded a few times. The rearrangement uses TRBV28 and TRBJ2-7; no definite D call. This CDR3 spans 12 amino acids. CDR1 is MDHEN, CDR2 SYDVKM, per germline. Trimming left V 6 bases short and J 3 bases short, with 9 bases between. Here the CDR3 DNA reads TGTGCCAGCAGCCCTACCTTCTACGAGCAGTACTTC. Residues: CASSPTFYEQYF.